This TCR beta chain was sequenced during a study of shared clonotypes between healthy human individuals (dated by TCRdb to the early 2020s). Some background on the complete study: The cohort included three men and a couple of women between 18 and 49 years of age. For each donor, three plates each were used for CD4 naive and CD4 memory, two plates were used for CD8 naive, and one plate was used for CD8 memory. To estimate repertoire size and how much clonotype sharing occurs between individuals, the study deeply sequenced the blood TCR repertoires of several healthy adults. Each donor's leukapheresis produced roughly between roughly 0.85 and 10 billion PBMCs. To increase sequencing depth and limit assay-specific biases, different laboratories used diverse techniques to prepare libraries and sequence TCR repertoires.

The donors were healthy, HIV-negative adults with no recently reported acute infections or vaccinations. Only Caucasian adults living in Nashville, Tennessee, USA were represented among the donors. Magnetic negative selection was used to enrich CD4+ T cells, after which naive cells were positively selected on CD45RA and the negative fraction became the memory subset. Blood was collected by leukapheresis, and PBMCs were isolated by Ficoll-Histopaque density gradient centrifugation and then cryopreserved in liquid nitrogen vapor phase. Purity and quantity of every magnetically sorted T cell population were checked by analytical flow cytometry. From each sorted fraction, genomic DNA was isolated and quantified by UV absorbance on a Nanodrop 2000c. TCR CDR3 regions were amplified from genomic DNA by multiplex PCR using the deep immunoSEQ assay. For each cell subset, the extracted genomic DNA was distributed evenly across all wells of several immunoSEQ 96-well plates, and each plate served as one replicate. Each replicate PCR for sorted subsets received 200 ng genomic DNA, equal to tens of thousands of T cell genomes. Purified libraries were quantified with a Qubit 3.0 fluorometer, sized on a Bioanalyzer 2100, and re-quantified with the KAPA Library Quantification kit. Every immunoSEQ 96-well plate was sequenced on a dedicated single-read 150-cycle Illumina NextSeq 550 flow cell. The original pipeline was this. Because only junctional sequences without quality scores were contained in the immunoSEQ output, filtering matching that applied to full-length reads could not be performed. Sequences were annotated with PyIR, a Python wrapper for IgBLAST v1.9, using IMGT germline references to assign V/J genes and CDR3. Reads were filtered out if the reads had weak V/J assignments (E-value above 1e-6), no CDR3, stop codons, out-of-frame junctions, or ambiguous translated residues. V3J clonotypes were defined by identical inferred V gene, J gene, and CDR3 amino acid sequence. Percentage overlap between repertoires was calculated by dividing the number of shared unique clonotypes by the size of the smaller repertoire. Richness of each repertoire was evaluated using RTK rarefaction, the Chao1 estimator, and Recon v2.1 estimates of unobserved clonotypes. For all TCRbeta clonotypes obtained by the gDNA method from a handful of donors, generation probabilities were computed with OLGA. What TCRdb holds here is the immuneACCESS table cut down to in-frame rearrangements. Part of the clones is not present; checked against another copy, under half of the missing clones reflect an unresolved V gene, and the others are unexplained. The V and J calls and clone size are taken from that table; D and trimming were inferred from the DNA. In this sample the table shows 2 million to 2.5 million clones, approximately 94% of which occur a single time. Of the sample, 0.1% to 0.15% is held by the ten largest clones.

CDR1 MGHRA and CDR2 YSYEKL were looked up in the germline V gene. Trimming removed 0 bases from V and 5 bases from J, leaving 7 bases between the germline ends. From the cysteine through the phenylalanine, the CDR3 covers 13 amino acids. Only the CDR3 DNA stays, 39 bases, in frame from base 1. The paper as a whole reports these results and caveats: Sampling was restricted to blood, and TCR repertoires in tissues likely differ from the TCR repertoires found in blood. Clonotypes shared by all four sorted-subset donors showed higher generation probabilities than non-shared clonotypes. Across a few donors, 5% to 6% of naive CD4, roughly 3.4% of naive CD8, about 2.3% of memory CD4, and roughly 0.41% of memory CD8 clonotypes were shared. Even with the large sequencing depth, rarefaction of the sorted-subset datasets indicated that sequencing was incomplete. Larger estimated clonotype richness was generally found for naive subsets than for memory subsets. Because the study included only a small number of donors, the genetic and exposure-history diversity represented was limited. Pairwise subsampling indicated that sequencing depth was expected to affect the degree of clonotype sharing among donors.

A note on this clone: No cognate antigen has been identified for it. No qualities accompany the bases; no much larger clone lies one base away.

The chain is encoded by TRBV4-1 joined to TRBJ1-1; there is no confident call for the D gene. The sequence was obtained from a man younger than 35 in good health. Source material: naive CD4+ T cells sorted from blood. Per the publication, the cell subset or site label means: CD45RA+ positively selected. The CDR3 in this case is CASSQEPWTEAFF. The DNA sequence reads TGCGCCAGCAGCCAAGAACCGTGGACTGAAGCTTTCTTT.